The 6 T cell receptor beta chains below come from one sample, sequenced in a study of T cell repertoires in cytomegalovirus infection. TCRdb re-called the reads with MiXCR, one entry per CDR3 protein. In the table there are 200,000 to 250,000 distinct CDR3 sequences, 20% to 25% of which are singletons. Sequenced material: CD8+ T cells from PBMCs. These receptors all come from a human donor in good health (CMV status not recorded). Some clones in this sample may be carry-over from other donors' samples.

The chain combines TRBV14 with TRBJ1-1; D unresolved. The CDR3 loop spans 16 amino acids. The germline V gene has CDR1 SGHDN and CDR2 FVKESK. V was cut by 1 base and J by 0 bases, with 12 bases left in between. CDR3 loop: CASSQAGAAMNTEAFF. The CDR3 DNA reads as TGTGCCAGCAGCCAAGCGGGTGCGGCGATGAACACTGAAGCTTTCTTT.

The chain employs TRBV19 and TRBJ2-1; TRBD2 aligns across 8 bases. Per germline, CDR1 LNHDA and CDR2 SQIVND (reference sequence). V lost 3 bases and J lost 4; bases outside the gene matches: 5. The CDR3 is 15 amino acids. CDR3: CASSILASGYNEQFF. Written as DNA, the CDR3 is TGTGCCAGTAGTATCCTGGCTAGCGGGTACAATGAGCAGTTCTTC.

The chain links TRBV12-3 or TRBV12-4 to TRBJ2-1; tentatively, D is TRBD2 (6 bases). The CDR3 runs to 14 residues. Deletions cut 8 bases from V and 2 bases from J, with 13 bases between. CDR3 loop: CASADAGTYNEQFF. In DNA, the CDR3 is TGTGCCAGCGCCGATGCGGGGACCTACAATGAGCAGTTCTTC.

There are many counts of this clonotype. The V gene is TRBV12-3 or TRBV12-4, the J gene TRBJ2-2; TRBD1 aligns across 7 bases. The CDR3 has 17 residues. Trimming cost V 5 bases and J 2 bases; bases outside gene matches: 11. The chain's CDR3 is CASSPLGTELNTGELFF. CDR3 DNA sequence: TGTGCCAGCAGTCCGCTCGGGACAGAATTAAACACCGGGGAGCTGTTTTTT.

The gene calls are TRBV20-1 and TRBJ1-2, with unresolved D. This CDR3 region has 15 residues. The V gene's germline CDR1 is DFQATT and CDR2 SNEGSKA (reference sequence). V was clipped by 0 bases and J by 0 bases, with 11 bases between them. The CDR3 bases are TGCAGTGCTAGAGATCAAGTACCTTCTAACTATGGCTACACCTTC. Protein product: CSARDQVPSNYGYTF.

This clonotype was seen repeatedly, ten times or more. V gene TRBV7-9 combines with J gene TRBJ1-2, with TRBD1 matching 7 bases. The CDR3 loop spans 16 amino acids. Germline CDR1 reads SEHNR; CDR2 reads FQNEAQ (reference sequence). V shed 5 bases, J shed 4 bases, and the junction held 13 bases outside the gene matches. CDR3 nucleotide sequence: TGTGCCAGCAGCGCGGGACAGAACCCCTACGTCTATGGCTACACCTTC. Translating gives CASSAGQNPYVYGYTF.